This TCR beta chain was documented in a study of T cell repertoires in cytomegalovirus infection. TCRdb re-derived calls from the reads in MiXCR, one entry per CDR3 protein. The sample lists some 920,000 distinct CDR3 sequences, about a third occurring once. The table lists this clonotype with a few counts. Its antigen is not known. The clonotype was recovered from a human donor in good health (CMV status not recorded). Some clones in this sample may be carry-over from other donors' samples. The sample in question was cultured CD8+ T cells from PBMCs, obtained from culture after CMV antigen stimulation.

This CDR3 is CAGGRVTEAFF. The DNA of the CDR3 is TGTGCCGGAGGACGGGTTACTGAAGCTTTCTTT. The chain is built from TRBV7-6 and TRBJ1-1; D is undetermined. This CDR3 has 11 amino acids. Per the germline V gene, CDR1 is SGHVS and CDR2 is FNYEAQ. V was pared by 11 bases and J by 5 bases, with 12 bases between.